A selection of T cell receptor beta chains follows, all from one sample in a study of cytomegalovirus exposure and HLA in healthy donors. Using immunoSEQ multiplex PCR, the repertoire was profiled, and TCRdb retains in-frame clones only, with some absent. The profile shows approximately 240,000 clones, around 80% of them singletons. The sequenced sample consisted of PBMCs. The receptors come from a woman aged 40 to 50 in good health and CMV-seropositive. The CDR3 runs from the conserved cysteine through the conserved F or W. D genes are given only for firm matches. For some rows the clone size is stated as once, few or many, or as a class when expanded; others skip it.

TRBJ1-5	.	TRBV27	.	CASSLDVGVEPQHF	TGTGCCAGCAGTTTGGACGTGGGAGTGGAGCCCCAGCATTTT
TRBJ2-1	TRBD2	TRBV5-4	few	CASSGLAGLTYNEQFF	TGTGCCAGCAGCGGCCTAGCGGGGTTAACCTACAATGAGCAGTTCTTC
TRBJ1-1	TRBD1	TRBV6-5	.	CASSKQGAETEAFF	TGTGCCAGCAGTAAACAGGGGGCTGAGACTGAAGCTTTCTTT
TRBJ1-6	TRBD1	TRBV18	.	CASSPGTGDNSPLHF	TGTGCCAGCTCACCAGGGACAGGGGATAATTCACCCCTCCACTTT
TRBJ2-7	TRBD1	TRBV6-1	.	CASSGDRSSYEQYF	TGTGCCAGCAGTGGGGACAGGAGCTCCTACGAGCAGTACTTC
TRBJ2-2	.	TRBV9	few	CASSAGTSNTGELFF	TGTGCCAGCAGCGCCGGGACATCGAACACCGGGGAGCTGTTTTTT
TRBJ2-5	TRBD2	TRBV10-1	.	CASSYGTSGLGETQYF	TGCGCCAGCAGCTACGGGACTAGCGGGCTCGGGGAGACCCAGTACTTC
TRBJ1-6	TRBD1	TRBV4-2	few	CASSHKTGDNSPLHF	TGTGCCAGCAGCCACAAGACAGGGGACAATTCACCCCTCCACTTT
TRBJ2-7	.	TRBV15	.	CATSRDYEGGYEQYF	TGTGCCACCAGCAGAGATTATGAGGGTGGGTACGAGCAGTACTTC
TRBJ2-1	.	TRBV7-2	.	CASSQPGLGGGSYNEQFF	TGTGCCAGCAGCCAGCCGGGACTGGGGGGTGGGTCCTACAATGAGCAGTTCTTC
TRBJ1-4	.	TRBV30	.	CAWSVGRGEKLFF	TGTGCCTGGAGTGTGGGGCGTGGTGAAAAACTGTTTTTT
TRBJ1-2	.	TRBV20-1	.	CSAQDSYGYTF	TGCAGTGCCCAGGACAGCTATGGCTACACCTTC
TRBJ2-5	TRBD2	TRBV2	once	CASSEAGTRETQYF	TGTGCCAGCAGTGAAGCCGGGACTAGGGAGACCCAGTACTTC
TRBJ1-2	TRBD1	TRBV4-2	.	CASSQGKDREVGYTF	TGTGCCAGCAGCCAAGGGAAGGACAGGGAGGTTGGCTACACCTTC
TRBJ2-3	TRBD2	TRBV27	.	CASSGLAGTDTQYF	TGTGCCAGCAGTGGACTAGCCGGCACAGATACGCAGTATTTT
TRBJ2-3	.	TRBV5-4	.	CASSLRAGTDTQYF	TGTGCCAGCAGCTTAAGAGCGGGCACAGATACGCAGTATTTT
TRBJ2-1	TRBD2	TRBV2	.	CASSEVSEGGLAGIYNEQFF	TGTGCCAGCAGTGAAGTGTCCGAGGGGGGACTAGCGGGGATATACAATGAGCAGTTCTTC
TRBJ1-3	.	TRBV27	.	CASSFSQGTGNTIYF	TGTGCCAGCAGTTTTTCGCAGGGAACTGGAAACACCATATATTTT
TRBJ1-2	.	TRBV7-9	.	CASSSLSGQSGGYTF	TGTGCCAGCAGCTCCCTTTCCGGACAGTCGGGGGGCTACACCTTC
TRBJ1-3	TRBD1	TRBV4-1	.	CASSLRQGADGNTIYF	TGCGCCAGCAGCCTCCGACAGGGGGCAGATGGAAACACCATATATTTT